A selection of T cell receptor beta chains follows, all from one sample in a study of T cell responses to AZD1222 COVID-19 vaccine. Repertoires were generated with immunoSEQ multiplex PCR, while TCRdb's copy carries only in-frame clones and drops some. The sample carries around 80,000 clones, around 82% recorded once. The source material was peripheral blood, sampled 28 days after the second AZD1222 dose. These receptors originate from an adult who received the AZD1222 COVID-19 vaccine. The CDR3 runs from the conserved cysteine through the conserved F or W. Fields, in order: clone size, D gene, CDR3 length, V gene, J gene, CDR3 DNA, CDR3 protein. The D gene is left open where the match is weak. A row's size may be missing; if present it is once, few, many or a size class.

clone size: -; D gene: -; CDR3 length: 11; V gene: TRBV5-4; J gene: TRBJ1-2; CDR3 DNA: TGTGCCAGCAGCTTGGGGGCTGGCTACACCTTC; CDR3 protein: CASSLGAGYTF
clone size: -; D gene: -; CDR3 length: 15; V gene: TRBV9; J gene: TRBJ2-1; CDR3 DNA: TGTGCCAGCAGCTCTCCCGGGACATCGTACAATGAGCAGTTCTTC; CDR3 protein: CASSSPGTSYNEQFF
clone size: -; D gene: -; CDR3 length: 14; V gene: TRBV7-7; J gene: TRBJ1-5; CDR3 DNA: TGTGCCAGCAGCTTACACAGGGAGAACGAGCCCCAGCATTTT; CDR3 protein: CASSLHRENEPQHF
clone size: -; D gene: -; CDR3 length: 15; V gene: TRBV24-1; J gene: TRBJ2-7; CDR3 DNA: TGTGCCACCAGTGATCAGGACAGACCTTACTACGAGCAGTACTTC; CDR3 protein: CATSDQDRPYYEQYF
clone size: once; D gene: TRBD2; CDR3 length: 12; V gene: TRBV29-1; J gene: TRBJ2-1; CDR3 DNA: TGCAGCGTTGAGAAAGCGGGAAAAGAGCAGTTCTTC; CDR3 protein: CSVEKAGKEQFF
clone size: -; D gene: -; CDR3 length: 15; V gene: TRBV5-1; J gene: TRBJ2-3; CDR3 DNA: TGCGCCAGCAGCTTGGGGCATCTAGGCACAGATACGCAGTATTTT; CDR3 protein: CASSLGHLGTDTQYF
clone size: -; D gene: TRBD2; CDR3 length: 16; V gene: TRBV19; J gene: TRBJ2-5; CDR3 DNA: TGTGCCACTAAATCTGGACTAGCGGGAGAGGGAGAGACCCAGTACTTC; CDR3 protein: CATKSGLAGEGETQYF
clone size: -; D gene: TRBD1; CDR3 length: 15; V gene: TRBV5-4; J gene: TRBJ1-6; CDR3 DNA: TGTGCCAGCAGCTTGACAGGGGGCGTTTTTTCACCCCTCCACTTT; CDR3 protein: CASSLTGGVFSPLHF
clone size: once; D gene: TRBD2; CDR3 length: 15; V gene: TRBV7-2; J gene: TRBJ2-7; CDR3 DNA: TGTGCCAGCAGCTATGGGACTAGCGGACCCTACGAGCAGTACTTC; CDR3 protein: CASSYGTSGPYEQYF
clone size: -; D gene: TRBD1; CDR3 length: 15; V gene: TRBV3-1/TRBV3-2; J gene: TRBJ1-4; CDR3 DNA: TGTGCCAGCAGGCGAAAGGGACAGACTAATGAAAAACTGTTTTTT; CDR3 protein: CASRRKGQTNEKLFF
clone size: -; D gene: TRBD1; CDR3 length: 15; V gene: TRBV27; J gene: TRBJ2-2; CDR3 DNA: TGTGCCAGCAGGAGGGGACAGGGGGCATTCGGGGAGCTGTTTTTT; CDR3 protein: CASRRGQGAFGELFF
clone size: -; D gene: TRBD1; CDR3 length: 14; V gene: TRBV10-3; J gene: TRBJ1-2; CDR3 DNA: TGTGCCATCAGTCTCTCGACAGGGGATAATGGCTACACCTTC; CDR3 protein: CAISLSTGDNGYTF
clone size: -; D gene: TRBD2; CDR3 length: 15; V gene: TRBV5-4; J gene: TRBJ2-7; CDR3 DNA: TGTGCCAGCAGCTTGAAACTAGCGGGACACTACGAGCAGTACTTC; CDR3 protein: CASSLKLAGHYEQYF
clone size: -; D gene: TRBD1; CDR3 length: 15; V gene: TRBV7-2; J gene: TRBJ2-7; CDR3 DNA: TGTGCCAGCAGCCCCTTAGGGACAGTAGGCTACGAGCAGTACTTC; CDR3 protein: CASSPLGTVGYEQYF
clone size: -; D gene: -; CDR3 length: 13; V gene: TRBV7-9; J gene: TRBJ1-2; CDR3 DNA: TGTGCCAGCAGCTCTCGAACCCTCGAAGGCTACACCTTC; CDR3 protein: CASSSRTLEGYTF
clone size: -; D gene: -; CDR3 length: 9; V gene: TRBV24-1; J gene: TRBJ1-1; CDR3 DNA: TGTGCCACCCGAGCTGAAGCTTTCTTT; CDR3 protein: CATRAEAFF
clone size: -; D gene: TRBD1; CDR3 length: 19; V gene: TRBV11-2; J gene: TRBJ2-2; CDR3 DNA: TGTGCCAGCAGCTTAGGTGGGACAGGGGGCCCCGGATCCACCGGGGAGCTGTTTTTT; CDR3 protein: CASSLGGTGGPGSTGELFF
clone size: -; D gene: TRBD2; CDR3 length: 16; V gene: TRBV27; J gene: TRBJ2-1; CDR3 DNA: TGTGCCAGCAGTGGGACTAGCGCCCCCTCCTACAATGAGCAGTTCTTC; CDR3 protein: CASSGTSAPSYNEQFF
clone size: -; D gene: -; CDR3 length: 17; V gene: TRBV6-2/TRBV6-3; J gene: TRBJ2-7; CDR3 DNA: TGTGCCAGCAGTTACGGGACCGGAGGGCCGGACTCCTACGAGCAGTACTTC; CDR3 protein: CASSYGTGGPDSYEQYF
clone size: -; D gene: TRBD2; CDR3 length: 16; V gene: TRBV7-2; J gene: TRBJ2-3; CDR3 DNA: TGTGCCAGCAGATTAGCGGGCCGGAGAACGGGAGATACGCAGTATTTT; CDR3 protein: CASRLAGRRTGDTQYF
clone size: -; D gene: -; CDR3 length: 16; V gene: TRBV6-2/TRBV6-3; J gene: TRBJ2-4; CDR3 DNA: TGTGCCAGCAGTCTGACTGGACAGACCCCCAAAAACATTCAGTACTTC; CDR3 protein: CASSLTGQTPKNIQYF
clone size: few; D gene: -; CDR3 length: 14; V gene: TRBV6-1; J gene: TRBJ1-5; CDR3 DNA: TGTGCCAGCAGTGAAACGGGGGGCTATCAGCCCCAGCATTTT; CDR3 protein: CASSETGGYQPQHF